One T cell receptor (beta chain) is described in this entry. TCRdb passed the 5' RACE reads through MiXCR, listing each CDR3 protein once. Altogether roughly 100,000 distinct CDR3 sequences are present, about 24% being singletons, with the ten largest covering 9% to 15%. V was clipped by 8 bases and J by 3 bases, with 29 bases between them. This CDR3 comprises 19 residues. Germline assignment: CDR1 SGHAT and CDR2 FQNNGV. These data belong to a study of CD8 T cells in ankylosing spondylitis. The rearrangement links TRBV11-2 to TRBJ2-4; a weak D match, TRBD2 (6 bases). The sequence was obtained from a male donor with ankylosing spondylitis. The sample consisted of synovial fluid, either unsorted or a sorted T cell fraction (not recorded which). As DNA, the CDR3 is TGTGCCAGCCGTTCCTCCTCCGGGACTCTCGGAGGAGGCAAAAACATTCAGTACTTC. This gives the protein CASRSSSGTLGGGKNIQYF.